The clone carrying this T cell receptor beta chain was counted once. Its antigen is not known. The data originate from a study of cytomegalovirus exposure and HLA in healthy donors. Study-level points and caveats: The study recorded fewer than 200 TCR beta chains that were cytomegalovirus-associated. Sequencing artifact likely explains a cluster of highly shared sequence variants. The authors excluded some V segments, including TRBV6-2 and TRBV6-3, as indistinguishable.

Amplification used 60 Vbeta primers and 13 Jbeta primers. Using immunoSEQ multiplex PCR, the repertoire was profiled, and TCRdb retains in-frame clones only, with some absent. The table includes approximately 160,000 clones, 80% to 85% detected once. Germline V CDR1 and CDR2: MDHEN, SYDVKM. Trimming pared 3 bases from V and 3 bases from J, leaving 11 bases between. The CDR3 contains 14 residues. Sequencing was carried out using PBMCs. This clonotype was obtained from a boy aged 2 to 10 in good health and CMV-seronegative. The chain employs TRBV28 and TRBJ1-2, with a possible D match to TRBD1 (5 bases). The CDR3 region is CASSFIRADYGYTF. The CDR3, as DNA: TGTGCCAGCAGTTTTATCAGGGCGGACTATGGCTACACCTTC.